This T cell receptor beta chain was obtained from a study of blood T cell repertoires in COVID-19. This clone was counted once. Germline CDR1 reads SNHLY; CDR2 reads FYNNEI. The CDR3 consists of 12 residues. V lost 8 bases, J lost 2 bases, and 7 bases lay in between. As originally analysed: By means of reference gene primer amplification, nucleated cell counts were estimated. The repertoire was sequenced with immunoSEQ multiplex PCR; TCRdb's copy has only in-frame clones and lacks some. That table gives V, J and clone size, and the DNA gave D and trimming. Among around 500,000 clones listed, around nine tenths were seen once.

The material sequenced was PBMCs or T cells enriched from blood (not recorded which). The gene calls are TRBV2 and TRBJ1-3; D not certain. The clonotype comes from a woman between 40 and 55 years old who had recovered from COVID-19. As DNA, the CDR3 is TGTGCCAGCTTAACAACTGGAAACACCATATATTTT. The encoded protein is CASLTTGNTIYF.